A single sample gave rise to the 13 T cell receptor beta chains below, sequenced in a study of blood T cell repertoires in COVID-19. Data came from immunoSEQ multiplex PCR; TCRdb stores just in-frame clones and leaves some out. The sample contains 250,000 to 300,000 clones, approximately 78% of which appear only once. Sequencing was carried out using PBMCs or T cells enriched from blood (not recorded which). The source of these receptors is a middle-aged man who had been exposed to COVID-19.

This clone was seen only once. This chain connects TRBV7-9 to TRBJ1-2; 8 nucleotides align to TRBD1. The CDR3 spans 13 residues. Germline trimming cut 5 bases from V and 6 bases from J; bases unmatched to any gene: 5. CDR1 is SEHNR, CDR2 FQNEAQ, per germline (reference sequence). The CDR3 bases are TGTGCCAGCAGCATCGGACAGGGACATGGCTACACCTTC. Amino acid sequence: CASSIGQGHGYTF.

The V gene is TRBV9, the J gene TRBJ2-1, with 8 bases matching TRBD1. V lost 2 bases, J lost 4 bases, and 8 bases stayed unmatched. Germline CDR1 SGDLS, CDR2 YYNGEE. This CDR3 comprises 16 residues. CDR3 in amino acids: CASSVGRTGSYNEQFF. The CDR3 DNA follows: TGTGCCAGCAGCGTGGGCAGGACAGGGTCTTACAATGAGCAGTTCTTC.

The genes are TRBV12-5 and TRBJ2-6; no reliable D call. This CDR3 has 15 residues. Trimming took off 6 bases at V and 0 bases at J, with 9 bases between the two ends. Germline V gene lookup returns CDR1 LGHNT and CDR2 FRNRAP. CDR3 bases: TGTGCTAGTGGACAGATCGACTCTGGGGCCAACGTCCTGACTTTC. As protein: CASGQIDSGANVLTF.

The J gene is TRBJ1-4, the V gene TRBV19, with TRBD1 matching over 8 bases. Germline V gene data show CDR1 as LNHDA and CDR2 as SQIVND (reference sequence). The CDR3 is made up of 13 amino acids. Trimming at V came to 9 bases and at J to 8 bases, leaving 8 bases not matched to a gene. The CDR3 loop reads CASKDRVGEKLFF. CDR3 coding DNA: TGTGCCAGCAAGGACAGGGTAGGGGAAAAACTGTTTTTT. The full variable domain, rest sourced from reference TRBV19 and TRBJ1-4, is DGGITQSPKYLFRKEGQNVTLSCEQNLNHDAMYWYRQDPGQGLRLIYYSQIVNDFQKGDIAEGYSVSREKKESFPLTVTSAQKNPTAFYLCASKDRVGEKLFFGSGTQLSVL.

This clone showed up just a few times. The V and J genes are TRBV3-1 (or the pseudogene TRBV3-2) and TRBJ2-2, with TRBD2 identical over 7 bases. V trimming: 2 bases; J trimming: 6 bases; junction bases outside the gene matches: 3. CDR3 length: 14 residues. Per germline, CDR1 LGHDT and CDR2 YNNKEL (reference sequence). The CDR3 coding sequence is TGTGCCAGCAGCCAAAGCGGGACCGCCGGGGAGCTGTTTTTT. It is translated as CASSQSGTAGELFF.

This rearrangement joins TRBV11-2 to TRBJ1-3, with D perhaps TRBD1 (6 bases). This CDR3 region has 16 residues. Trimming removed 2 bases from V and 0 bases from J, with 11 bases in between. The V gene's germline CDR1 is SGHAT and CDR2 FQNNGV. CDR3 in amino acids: CASSLRVRGSGNTIYF. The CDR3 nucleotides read TGTGCCAGCAGCTTAAGGGTCAGGGGCTCTGGAAACACCATATATTTT.

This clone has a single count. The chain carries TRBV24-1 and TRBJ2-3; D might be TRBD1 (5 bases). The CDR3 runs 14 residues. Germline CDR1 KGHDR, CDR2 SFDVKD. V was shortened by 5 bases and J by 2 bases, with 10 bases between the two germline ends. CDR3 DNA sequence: TGTGCCACCAGTGTAGCAGGGCCCACAGATACGCAGTATTTT. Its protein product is CATSVAGPTDTQYF.

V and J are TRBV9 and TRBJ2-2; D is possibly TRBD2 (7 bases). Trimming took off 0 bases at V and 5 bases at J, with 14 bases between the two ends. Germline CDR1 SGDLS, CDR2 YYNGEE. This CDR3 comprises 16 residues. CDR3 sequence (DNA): TGTGCCAGCAGCGTAGGACAGGCGGGAGCGACCGGGGAGCTGTTTTTT. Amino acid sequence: CASSVGQAGATGELFF.

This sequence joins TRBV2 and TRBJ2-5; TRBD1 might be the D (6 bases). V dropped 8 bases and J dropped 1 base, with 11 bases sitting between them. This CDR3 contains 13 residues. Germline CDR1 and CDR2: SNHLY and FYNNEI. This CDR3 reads CASGIRGQETQYF. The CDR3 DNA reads TGTGCCAGCGGGATCAGGGGCCAAGAGACCCAGTACTTC.

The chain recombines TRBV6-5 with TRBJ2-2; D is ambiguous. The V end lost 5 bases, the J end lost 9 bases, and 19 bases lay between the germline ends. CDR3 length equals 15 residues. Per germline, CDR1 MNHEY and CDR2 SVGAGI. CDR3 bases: TGTGCCAGCAGTCCCCCTAGAAGCGCACCGCGGGAGCTGTTTTTT. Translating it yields CASSPPRSAPRELFF.

The CDR3 loop is CASSRMGGVNQPQHF. CDR3 nucleotides: TGTGCCAGCAGCCGAATGGGAGGGGTCAATCAGCCCCAGCATTTT. V usage is TRBV3-1 (or the pseudogene TRBV3-2) and J usage is TRBJ1-5; perhaps TRBD1 as D (5 bases). Germline CDR1 LGHDT, CDR2 YNNKEL (reference sequence). Trimming took off 4 bases at V and 3 bases at J, with 13 bases between the two ends. This CDR3 has 15 amino acids.

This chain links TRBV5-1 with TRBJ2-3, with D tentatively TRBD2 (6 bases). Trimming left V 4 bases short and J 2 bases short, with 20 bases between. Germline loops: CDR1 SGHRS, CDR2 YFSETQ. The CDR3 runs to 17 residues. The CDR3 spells CASSREDGTWNTDTQYF. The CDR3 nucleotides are TGCGCCAGCAGCAGGGAGGACGGCACTTGGAACACAGATACGCAGTATTTT. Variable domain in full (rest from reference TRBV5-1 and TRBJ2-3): KAGVTQTPRYLIKTRGQQVTLSCSPISGHRSVSWYQQTPGQGLQFLFEYFSETQRNKGNFPGRFSGRQFSNSRSEMNVSTLELGDSALYLCASSREDGTWNTDTQYFGPGTRLTVL.

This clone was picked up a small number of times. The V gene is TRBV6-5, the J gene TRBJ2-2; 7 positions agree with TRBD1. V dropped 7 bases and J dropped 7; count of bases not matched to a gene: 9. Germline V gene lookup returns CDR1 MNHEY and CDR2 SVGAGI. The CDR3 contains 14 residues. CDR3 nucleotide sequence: TGTGCCAGCAAAAGACACAGGGGCGGCGGGGAGCTGTTTTTT. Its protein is CASKRHRGGGELFF.